Presented here are 9 T cell receptor beta chains from one specimen sequenced in a study of T cells in Graves' hyperthyroidism and ophthalmopathy. TCR beta CDR3 regions were amplified from RNA transcripts. Primed by the HTBI set, a first-round RT-PCR was run on the TCR CDR3. Using its own MiXCR run on the multiplex PCR reads, TCRdb lists one record per CDR3 protein. The sample includes approximately 300,000 distinct CDR3 sequences, more than 15% of them seen just once. The specimen sequenced was blood. These TCRs come from a woman in her fifties or sixties with Graves' ophthalmopathy.

The rearrangement uses TRBV10-3 and TRBJ1-4, with D perhaps TRBD1 (6 bases). The CDR3 length is 12 residues. Trimming removed 4 bases at V and 6 bases at J, with 6 bases between. CDR1 and CDR2 (germline): ENHRY, SYGVKD. Written as DNA, the CDR3 is TGTGCCATCAGTGCAGGGGATGAAAAACTGTTTTTT. Translation: CAISAGDEKLFF.

This clonotype was seen repeatedly, ten times or more. This chain joins TRBV3-1 and TRBJ1-2, with 9 bases fitting TRBD1. The CDR3 consists of 14 residues. The V and J ends lost 4 bases and 7 bases, in that order; junction bases with no gene match: 7. Germline V gene sequence: CDR1 LGHDT, CDR2 YNNKEL (reference sequence). CDR3 DNA sequence: TGTGCCAGCAGCCCCCCTGGACAGGGGACTGGCTACACCTTC. Translated: CASSPPGQGTGYTF.

The chain links TRBV20-1 to TRBJ2-1, with a tentative D call TRBD1 (6 bases). CDR1 and CDR2 from the germline V gene are DFQATT and SNEGSKA (reference sequence). This CDR3 is built from 13 residues. V was pared by 6 bases and J by 4 bases, with 13 bases between. CDR3 sequence (DNA): TGCAGTGCCTTGGAGGACAGTTACAATGAGCAGTTCTTC. This translates into CSALEDSYNEQFF.

This clonotype was picked up many times. The chain couples TRBV4-3 to TRBJ2-5; possibly TRBD1 for D (5 bases). CDR3 length: 15 amino acids. Germline values: CDR1 LGHNA, CDR2 YSLEER. Trimming left V 1 base short and J 4 bases short, with 13 bases between. The CDR3 nucleotides read TGCGCCAGCAGCCAAGGGACACTTGGTGGAGAGACCCAGTACTTC. It codes for CASSQGTLGGETQYF.

About this clonotype itself: A read error is possible here, since a much larger clone lies one base away. The gene calls are TRBV2 and TRBJ1-1, with no clear D. V lost 2 bases and J 3 bases, leaving 13 bases between the germline ends. The CDR3 extends over 15 amino acids. Germline lookup yields CDR1 SNHLY and CDR2 FYNNEI. DNA of the CDR3: TGTGCCAGCAGTGAATCGGGCAGAGTGGACACTGAAGCTTTCTTT. This sequence encodes CASSESGRVDTEAFF.

Only a few counts were recorded for this clonotype. The chain uses TRBV12-3 or TRBV12-4 and TRBJ1-1; D is perhaps TRBD1 (5 bases). Deletions cut 4 bases from V and 4 bases from J, with 10 bases between. This CDR3 is 13 amino acids long. The CDR3 sequence is CASSSGAFTEAFF. For the CDR3, the DNA is TGTGCCAGCAGTTCCGGGGCTTTCACTGAAGCTTTCTTT.

The CDR3 DNA reads TGTGCCAGCAGCCAAGATTTTGGGCGTACAGCTTACTATGGCTACACCTTC. Residues: CASSQDFGRTAYYGYTF. This chain joins TRBV4-2 and TRBJ1-2; D is uncertain. CDR1 and CDR2 (germline): LGHNA, YNFKEQ. This CDR3 spans 17 amino acids. Trimming took off 0 bases at V and 3 bases at J, with 17 bases between the two ends.

At least ten counts were recorded for this clonotype. The chain is built from TRBV20-1 and TRBJ1-2, with TRBD1 matching over 7 bases. CDR1 is DFQATT and CDR2 is SNEGSKA in the germline V gene (reference sequence). With V trimmed by 0 bases and J by 2 bases, 3 bases remained unmatched. This CDR3 region has 14 residues. CDR3 sequence: CSARDLGQNYGYTF. The CDR3 DNA reads TGCAGTGCTAGAGATCTGGGACAGAACTATGGCTACACCTTC.

In its sample, this clonotype was seen many times. The CDR3: CASSRHGGETQYF. The CDR3 coding sequence is TGTGCCAGCAGCCGACACGGGGGAGAGACCCAGTACTTC. The chain combines TRBV11-2 with TRBJ2-5; possibly TRBD2 for D (6 bases). Germline V lookup: CDR1 SGHAT, CDR2 FQNNGV. The CDR3 runs 13 residues. V shed 5 bases and J shed 4 bases, with 11 bases lying between them.